These 30 T cell receptor beta chains came from one sample sequenced in a study of cytomegalovirus exposure and HLA in healthy donors. 60 Vbeta and 13 Jbeta primers were used in PCR. TCRdb's copy holds only in-frame clones and misses some; the assay was immunoSEQ multiplex PCR. The sample comprises some 66,000 clones, about four fifths of which are singletons, and just under 3% rests with the top ten. Material for sequencing was PBMCs. Receptors originate from a woman aged 25-40 years in good health and CMV-seronegative.

The rearrangement links TRBV5-8 to TRBJ1-1, with a weak D call TRBD1 (5 bases). CDR1 and CDR2 from the germline V gene are SGHTS and YDEGEE. This CDR3 has 14 residues. Trimming stripped 4 bases from V and 5 bases from J, with 15 bases between. The CDR3 is CASSPSGHSTEAFF. The CDR3 nucleotides read TGTGCCAGCAGCCCGTCAGGGCATTCTACTGAAGCTTTCTTT.

This clone was counted between two and nine times. The chain is built from TRBV28 and TRBJ2-7, with TRBD1 matching 10 bases. Per the germline V gene, CDR1 is MDHEN and CDR2 is SYDVKM. The CDR3 length is 16 residues. V lost 6 bases and J lost 4; bases outside the gene matches: 12. CDR3 DNA: TGTGCCAGCAGACCAGGACAGGGGGGGCAATGGTACGAGCAGTACTTC. Protein product: CASRPGQGGQWYEQYF.

V and J are TRBV7-9 and TRBJ1-1; tentatively, D is TRBD1 (5 bases). Germline CDR1 is SEHNR and CDR2 is FQNEAQ (reference sequence). This CDR3 comprises 15 residues. Between the trimmed V and J ends, which lost 2 bases and 0 bases, there was a span of 10 bases. The CDR3 coding sequence is TGTGCCAGCAGCTTACAAACAGGCTTGAACACTGAAGCTTTCTTT. This sequence encodes CASSLQTGLNTEAFF.

This clone has a handful of counts. The gene calls are TRBV6-5 and TRBJ1-5; D may be TRBD1 (6 bases). The V gene lost 5 bases and the J gene lost 6 bases, with 17 bases spanning the gap. This CDR3 has 15 amino acids. CDR1 and CDR2 (germline): MNHEY, SVGAGI. Here the CDR3 reads CASSPGWGRLQPQHF. For the CDR3, the DNA is TGTGCCAGCAGTCCCGGCTGGGGGCGTCTTCAGCCCCAGCATTTT.

This chain connects TRBV9 to TRBJ2-5, with TRBD1 matching 7 bases. CDR1 is SGDLS and CDR2 is YYNGEE in the germline V gene. V lost 4 bases, J lost 1 base, and 10 bases stayed unmatched. The CDR3 runs 16 residues. In nucleotides, the CDR3 is TGTGCCAGCAGCCCGGGGACAGTGGAAGGCCAAGAGACCCAGTACTTC. Translated: CASSPGTVEGQETQYF.

The V and J genes are TRBV6-1 and TRBJ1-4; TRBD1 is a possible D gene (6 bases). This CDR3 contains 14 residues. The germline CDR1 and CDR2 sequences are MNHNS and SASEGT. V was trimmed by 6 bases and J by 8 bases, leaving 16 bases between them. CDR3 sequence (DNA): TGTGCCAGCAGCGCTAACTTCAGGGGAGAAAAACTGTTTTTT. It is translated as CASSANFRGEKLFF.

The chain links TRBV15 to TRBJ1-5; D uncertain. CDR3 length: 16 amino acids. With 0 bases removed from V and 1 base from J, the gap between germline ends came to 10 bases. The germline CDR1 and CDR2 sequences are LNHNV and YYDKDF (reference sequence). The CDR3 region has the DNA TGTGCCACCAGCAGAGACAGGCCGATCAGCAATCAGCCCCAGCATTTT. Amino acid sequence: CATSRDRPISNQPQHF.

The V gene is TRBV2, the J gene TRBJ1-3; D uncertain. Per the germline V gene, CDR1 is SNHLY and CDR2 is FYNNEI. Trimming cost V 4 bases and J 0 bases, with 13 bases left between them. CDR3 length equals 16 residues. The CDR3 protein is CASSVRDTSSGNTIYF. The CDR3 coding sequence is TGTGCCAGCAGTGTTAGAGACACGAGCTCTGGAAACACCATATATTTT.

The chain is built from TRBV29-1 and TRBJ2-2; no clear D. Germline V gene data show CDR1 as SQVTM and CDR2 as ANQGSEA. With 6 bases removed from V and 7 bases from J, the gap between germline ends came to 15 bases. The CDR3 spans 13 residues. The DNA for the CDR3 is TGCAGCGTCCCAAGATACGGTGGCGGGGAGCTGTTTTTT. Encoded protein: CSVPRYGGGELFF.

This clone was observed a few times. V is TRBV5-6 and J is TRBJ2-7; the D gene is possibly TRBD2 (6 bases). The V and J ends lost 6 bases and 6 bases respectively, with 16 bases between them. The CDR3 is made up of 13 amino acids. Per the germline V gene, CDR1 is SGHDT and CDR2 is YYEEEE. Here the CDR3 DNA reads TGTGCCAGCACCCCAAGGCGGGACGGCGAGCAGTACTTC. Translated, it gives CASTPRRDGEQYF.

V usage is TRBV14 and J usage is TRBJ2-5; D is unresolved. Germline CDR1 SGHDN, CDR2 FVKESK. Trimming stripped 1 base from V and 2 bases from J, with 8 bases between. The CDR3 consists of 14 residues. CDR3 amino acids: CASSQVASQETQYF. The DNA for the CDR3 is TGTGCCAGCAGCCAAGTGGCCAGTCAAGAGACCCAGTACTTC.

This chain connects TRBV29-1 to TRBJ1-2, with TRBD1 matching over 9 bases. The CDR3 covers 13 residues. V shed 6 bases, J shed 8 bases, and the junction held 10 bases outside the gene matches. CDR1 and CDR2 (germline): SQVTM, ANQGSEA. The CDR3 DNA reads as TGCAGCGTCTCTAGGGACAGGGCGGGCGGCTACACCTTC. Protein sequence: CSVSRDRAGGYTF.

CDR3 in amino acids: CAWSPGQATDTQYF. The CDR3 DNA reads TGTGCCTGGAGTCCGGGACAGGCCACAGATACGCAGTATTTT. The chain carries TRBV30 and TRBJ2-3, with TRBD1 matching 8 bases. Germline CDR1 GTSNPN, CDR2 SVGIG (reference sequence). Trimming removed 2 bases from V and 2 bases from J; junction bases left unmatched: 3. CDR3 length: 14 residues.

The chain carries TRBV10-1 and TRBJ2-3; 10 bases line up with TRBD1. The CDR3 sequence is 16 residues long. Unmatched junction bases numbered 10, after V lost 6 bases and J lost 4 bases. Germline lookup yields CDR1 WNHNN and CDR2 SYGVQD (reference sequence). CDR3 protein: CASSPRDRGLADTQYF. For the CDR3, the DNA is TGCGCCAGCAGCCCCCGGGACAGGGGTCTAGCAGATACGCAGTATTTT.

This clone was seen once. The chain uses TRBV19 and TRBJ2-7; TRBD2 is a possible D gene (5 bases). Germline CDR1 and CDR2: LNHDA and SQIVND (reference sequence). This CDR3 contains 13 residues. V was shortened by 4 bases and J by 1 base, with 8 bases between the two germline ends. This chain's CDR3 is CASSTGKSYEQYF. In DNA form, the CDR3 reads TGTGCCAGTAGTACGGGGAAATCCTACGAGCAGTACTTC.

V usage is TRBV7-2 and J usage is TRBJ1-6, with 7 positions matching TRBD1. CDR1 SGHTA and CDR2 FQGNSA come from the germline V gene. The V segment lost 5 bases and the J segment 6 bases; nucleotides outside the gene matches: 13. The CDR3 is 17 residues long. CDR3 sequence: CASSPSTGNAFNSPLHF. The CDR3 DNA reads as TGTGCCAGCAGCCCCTCGACAGGGAACGCCTTTAATTCACCCCTCCACTTT.

This chain connects TRBV5-6 to TRBJ1-2, with a weak D call TRBD1 (6 bases). V lost 7 bases and J 4 bases, leaving 14 bases between the germline ends. CDR3 size: 13 residues. The germline V gene encodes CDR1 SGHDT and CDR2 YYEEEE. The CDR3 loop reads CASRKRGGYGYTF. The CDR3 nucleotides read TGTGCCAGCCGTAAGAGAGGGGGCTATGGCTACACCTTC.

The V call is TRBV7-2, the J call TRBJ2-7; D not certain. Germline V gene lookup returns CDR1 SGHTA and CDR2 FQGNSA. Trimming removed 0 bases from V and 6 bases from J, with 3 bases in between. This CDR3 contains 11 residues. CDR3 loop: CASSLAREQYF. CDR3 sequence (DNA): TGTGCCAGCAGCTTAGCCCGCGAGCAGTACTTC.

The chain couples TRBV19 to TRBJ2-7; D is ambiguous. The CDR3 loop spans 14 amino acids. In germline, CDR1 is LNHDA, CDR2 SQIVND (reference sequence). Trimming removed 1 base at V and 6 bases at J, with 13 bases between. CDR3 sequence: CASSIVQPMGEQYF. DNA for the CDR3: TGTGCCAGTAGTATAGTACAGCCGATGGGCGAGCAGTACTTC.

V and J are TRBV7-6 and TRBJ1-1; TRBD1 aligns across 7 bases. CDR1 SGHVS and CDR2 FNYEAQ come from the germline V gene. The ends lost 2 bases at V and 5 bases at J; junction bases unmatched: 2. This CDR3 is 13 amino acids long. The CDR3 is CASSLTGETEAFF. DNA of the CDR3: TGTGCCAGCAGCTTAACAGGGGAAACTGAAGCTTTCTTT. The full variable domain, with the rest looked up from reference TRBV7-6 and TRBJ1-1, is GAGVSQSPRYKVTKRGQDVALRCDPISGHVSLYWYRQALGQGPEFLTYFNYEAQQDKSGLPNDRFSAERPEGSISTLTIQRTEQRDSAMYRCASSLTGETEAFFGQGTRLTVV.

This chain links TRBV11-2 with TRBJ1-1, with 8 bases that match TRBD1. Germline values: CDR1 SGHAT, CDR2 FQNNGV. CDR3 size: 14 residues. V was clipped by 5 bases and J by 3 bases; unmatched bases: 5. The CDR3: CASSQGAGYTEAFF. In nucleotides, the CDR3 is TGTGCCAGCAGCCAGGGGGCGGGGTACACTGAAGCTTTCTTT.

The chain carries TRBV9 and TRBJ1-2; 9 nucleotides line up with TRBD1. The V gene end was trimmed by 3 bases and the J gene end by 4 bases; junction bases not matched to a gene: 4. Germline CDR1 is SGDLS and CDR2 is YYNGEE. This CDR3 is 14 amino acids long. The CDR3: CASSGRDRAYGYTF. The CDR3 nucleotides are TGTGCCAGCAGCGGCCGGGACAGGGCCTATGGCTACACCTTC.

J is TRBJ2-3 and V is TRBV29-1, with unresolved D. Germline CDR1 is SQVTM and CDR2 is ANQGSEA. Trimming stripped 4 bases from V and 1 base from J, with 9 bases between. The CDR3 runs 13 residues. The CDR3 reads CSVGSTGTDTQYF. CDR3 coding DNA: TGCAGCGTTGGATCCACTGGCACAGATACGCAGTATTTT.

The rearrangement links TRBV10-2 to TRBJ2-5; TRBD2 agrees at 8 bases. The length of the CDR3 is 18 residues. Unmatched junction bases numbered 13, after V lost 2 bases and J lost 2 bases. Germline V gene lookup returns CDR1 WSHSY and CDR2 SAAADI. As DNA, the CDR3 is TGCGCCAGCAGTGAGATAAGGTTCGCGGGGGGTCGGCAAGAGACCCAGTACTTC. Translated: CASSEIRFAGGRQETQYF.

This clone was seen once. J is TRBJ1-5 and V is TRBV5-1; unclear D gene. V lost 4 bases, J lost 5 bases, and 16 bases lay in between. CDR1 and CDR2 (germline): SGHRS, YFSETQ. CDR3 length: 15 residues. CDR3 DNA: TGCGCCAGCAGCGTCGGGGATGGTGAGGATCAGCCCCAGCATTTT. Translating it yields CASSVGDGEDQPQHF.

This chain connects TRBV6-6 to TRBJ1-3, with D perhaps matching TRBD1 (6 bases). V lost 4 bases and J lost 0, with 7 bases in between. Germline CDR1 reads MNHNY; CDR2 reads SVGAGI (reference sequence). CDR3 length: 14 amino acids. This chain's CDR3 is CASSLDSSGNTIYF. In nucleotides, the CDR3 is TGTGCCAGCAGTTTGGACAGCTCTGGAAACACCATATATTTT.

The chain recombines TRBV10-3 with TRBJ1-2; D is possibly TRBD1 (6 bases). V shed 7 bases and J shed 8 bases, with 14 bases lying between them. Germline V gene data show CDR1 as ENHRY and CDR2 as SYGVKD. This CDR3 contains 12 residues. In DNA form, the CDR3 reads TGTGCCATCAACAACAGGGATGGGGGCTACACCTTC. It translates to CAINNRDGGYTF.

The CDR3 coding sequence is TGTGCCAGCCCCCCCCCAGGGATGGCTGAAGCTTTCTTT. Translated, it gives CASPPPGMAEAFF. The rearrangement joins TRBV6-1 to TRBJ1-1, with a weak D call TRBD1 (5 bases). V lost 8 bases to trimming and J lost 6 bases, with 16 bases between them. The CDR3 totals 13 residues. Germline CDR1 and CDR2: MNHNS and SASEGT.

The chain uses TRBV10-3 and TRBJ2-2; 8 positions agree with TRBD2. From germline, CDR1 is ENHRY and CDR2 SYGVKD. J lost 1 base, V lost 7 bases, and 5 bases had no gene match. This CDR3 comprises 15 residues. CDR3 residues: CAIKRGTVNTGELFF. CDR3 sequence (DNA): TGTGCCATCAAGCGGGGGACGGTGAACACCGGGGAGCTGTTTTTT.

The chain has TRBV5-8 and TRBJ2-5; D perhaps matches TRBD2 (6 bases). Germline V CDR1 and CDR2: SGHTS, YDEGEE. V was pared by 4 bases and J by 4 bases, with 14 bases between. The CDR3 has 14 amino acids. CDR3 in amino acids: CASSGLLEGETQYF. CDR3 sequence (DNA): TGTGCCAGCAGCGGACTATTAGAGGGAGAGACCCAGTACTTC. Combining the CDR3 with reference TRBV5-8 and TRBJ2-5 gives the whole variable domain EAGVTQSPTHLIKTRGQQATLRCSPISGHTSVYWYQQALGLGLQFLLWYDEGEERNRGNFPPRFSGRQFPNYSSELNVNALELEDSALYLCASSGLLEGETQYFGPGTRLLVL.